These 3 T cell receptor beta chains were all obtained from the same sample, sequenced in a study of persistence of HIV-infected CD4 T cells. The libraries were made with immunoSEQ version 4 in survey mode. The protocol was immunoSEQ multiplex PCR, while the TCRdb copy is restricted to in-frame clones and leaves out a portion. This repertoire shows approximately 30,000 clones, 82% found once; its top ten account for about 6%. These TCRs are of unknown antigen specificity. The stimulus was lysate of CMV-infected fibroblasts, roughly 10 ug/mL. Memory cells lacking CD40L and CD69 with high CD45RO were sorted. Sequenced material: CD4+ T cells sorted from PBMCs after approximately 19-hour stimulation, taken from a patient who received antiretroviral therapy. Every receptor here comes from an adult woman with HIV who was CMV-seropositive.

The chain has TRBV2 and TRBJ1-5; D not resolved. CDR3 length: 14 residues. V lost 3 bases to trimming and J lost 2 bases, with 8 bases between them. CDR1 is SNHLY and CDR2 is FYNNEI in the germline V gene. The CDR3 loop is CASSDGGGNQPQHF. DNA for the CDR3: TGTGCCAGCAGTGATGGTGGGGGCAATCAGCCCCAGCATTTT.

This clone was observed a handful of times. This chain connects TRBV30 to TRBJ1-6; no clear D gene. Germline assignment: CDR1 GTSNPN and CDR2 SVGIG (reference sequence). This CDR3 spans 14 amino acids. The V and J ends lost 2 bases and 7 bases respectively, with 12 bases between them. The CDR3 here is CAWSPGLENSPLHF. In DNA form, the CDR3 reads TGTGCCTGGAGTCCGGGGTTAGAAAATTCACCCCTCCACTTT.

This rearrangement joins TRBV18 to TRBJ1-6, with D uncertain. CDR3 length equals 13 residues. V was trimmed by 4 bases and J by 6 bases, leaving 7 bases between them. Germline V gives CDR1 KGHSH, CDR2 LQKENI. CDR3 coding DNA: TGTGCCAGCTCACAGGGAAGTAATTCACCCCTCCACTTT. Translating it yields CASSQGSNSPLHF.